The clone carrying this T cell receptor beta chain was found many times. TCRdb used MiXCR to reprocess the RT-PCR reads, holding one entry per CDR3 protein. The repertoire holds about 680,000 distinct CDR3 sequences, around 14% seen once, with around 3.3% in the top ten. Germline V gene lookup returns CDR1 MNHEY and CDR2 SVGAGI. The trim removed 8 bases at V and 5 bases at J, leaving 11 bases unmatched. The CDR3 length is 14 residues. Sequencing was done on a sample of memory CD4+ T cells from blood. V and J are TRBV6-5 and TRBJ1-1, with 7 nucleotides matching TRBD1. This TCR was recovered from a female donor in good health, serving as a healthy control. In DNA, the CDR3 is TGTGCCAGCCGACTCCAGGGGGATTCGACTGAAGCTTTCTTT. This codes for CASRLQGDSTEAFF.